Listed here are 11 T cell receptor beta chains from one sample, sequenced in a study of cytomegalovirus exposure and HLA in healthy donors. The primer mix had 60 Vbeta and 13 Jbeta primers. Generated by immunoSEQ multiplex PCR, the TCRdb table keeps only in-frame clones and is missing some. The sample table includes over 100,000 clones. The sequenced sample was PBMCs. The receptors were gathered from a woman aged 40 to 49 in good health and CMV-seropositive.

The J gene is TRBJ1-1, the V gene TRBV29-1; TRBD1 matches at 7 bases. There are 13 residues in the CDR3. Trimming at V came to 5 bases and at J to 5 bases, leaving 8 bases not matched to a gene. Germline V gives CDR1 SQVTM, CDR2 ANQGSEA. The CDR3 region has the DNA TGCAGCGTTCGGAGACAGGGTTTGACTGAAGCTTTCTTT. Residues: CSVRRQGLTEAFF.

V and J are TRBV9 and TRBJ2-7; 8 bases map to TRBD2. J gave up 3 bases and V 2 bases, and 4 bases lay outside the gene matches. Germline assignment: CDR1 SGDLS and CDR2 YYNGEE. This CDR3 has 14 residues. The CDR3: CASSVDGRGYEQYF. In nucleotides, the CDR3 is TGTGCCAGCAGCGTCGACGGGAGGGGCTACGAGCAGTACTTC.

CDR3 sequence reads: CASSLSFNSYNEQFF. The CDR3 nucleotides read TGCGCCAGCAGCTTATCATTCAACTCCTACAATGAGCAGTTCTTC. The chain uses TRBV5-1 and TRBJ2-1; no definite D call. V was cut by 2 bases and J by 0 bases, with 9 bases left in between. Germline V gene lookup returns CDR1 SGHRS and CDR2 YFSETQ. The CDR3 extends over 15 amino acids.

The chain links TRBV15 to TRBJ1-1; unclear D gene. This CDR3 region has 14 residues. V was pared by 5 bases and J by 1 base, with 11 bases between. In germline, CDR1 is LNHNV, CDR2 YYDKDF (reference sequence). The CDR3 sequence is CATSALNRNTEAFF. CDR3 DNA: TGTGCCACCAGCGCCCTTAATAGGAACACTGAAGCTTTCTTT. Complete variable domain (other parts from reference TRBV15 and TRBJ1-1): DAMVIQNPRYQVTQFGKPVTLSCSQTLNHNVMYWYQQKSSQAPKLLFHYYDKDFNNEADTPDNFQSRRPNTSFCFLDIRSPGLGDTAMYLCATSALNRNTEAFFGQGTRLTVV.

The rearrangement links TRBV11-1 to TRBJ2-7, with 13 bases identical to TRBD2. The germline V gene encodes CDR1 SGHAT and CDR2 FQDESV (reference sequence). The CDR3 has 14 amino acids. Trimming cost V 5 bases and J 5 bases; bases outside gene matches: 3. The CDR3 DNA sequence: TGTGCCAGCAGCGCCGGACTAGCGGGAGACGAGCAGTACTTC. Translation: CASSAGLAGDEQYF.

J is TRBJ1-4 and V is TRBV10-2, with D possibly TRBD1 on 6 matching bases. This CDR3 is built from 12 residues. Germline CDR1 is WSHSY and CDR2 is SAAADI. Trimming took 4 bases from V and 8 from J, leaving 8 bases between them. The CDR3 here is CASSATGEKLFF. The CDR3 DNA follows: TGCGCCAGCAGTGCTACAGGGGAAAAACTGTTTTTT.

This chain links TRBV5-1 with TRBJ2-1; D perhaps matches TRBD2 (6 bases). This CDR3 contains 17 residues. Per germline, CDR1 SGHRS and CDR2 YFSETQ. Between the trimmed V and J ends, which lost 3 bases and 0 bases, there was a span of 16 bases. CDR3 sequence (DNA): TGCGCCAGCAGCTCTACTAGCTTTGCTAGCTCCTACAATGAGCAGTTCTTC. Translated: CASSSTSFASSYNEQFF.

The chain recombines TRBV7-2 with TRBJ2-5; D gene uncertain. Germline V gene sequence: CDR1 SGHTA, CDR2 FQGNSA. With 0 bases removed from V and 5 bases from J, the gap between germline ends came to 13 bases. This CDR3 comprises 15 residues. The CDR3 region is CASSLALGFGETQYF. The DNA for the CDR3 is TGTGCCAGCAGCTTAGCCCTCGGGTTCGGGGAGACCCAGTACTTC.

The rearrangement links TRBV6-5 to TRBJ2-3; 9 bases are shared with TRBD2. The CDR3 is made up of 16 amino acids. Germline loops: CDR1 MNHEY, CDR2 SVGAGI. Trimming at V came to 0 bases and at J to 5 bases, leaving 6 bases not matched to a gene. The CDR3 protein is CASSYSGSSGIDTQYF. CDR3 coding DNA: TGTGCCAGCAGTTACTCCGGGTCTAGCGGGATAGATACGCAGTATTTT.

The chain combines TRBV5-1 with TRBJ2-1, with 9 bases lining up with TRBD1. Germline-derived CDR1 and CDR2 are SGHRS and YFSETQ. The CDR3 is 14 residues long. J gave up 7 bases and V 4 bases, and 6 bases lay outside the gene matches. The CDR3: CASSLDRGGNEQFF. CDR3 DNA sequence: TGCGCCAGCAGCCTGGACAGGGGTGGGAATGAGCAGTTCTTC.

J is TRBJ2-3 and V is TRBV7-2, with D possibly TRBD2 on 5 matching bases. The V gene's germline CDR1 is SGHTA and CDR2 FQGNSA. The V and J ends lost 1 base and 4 bases respectively, with 15 bases between them. The CDR3 covers 16 residues. The CDR3: CASSLGWTSESDTQYF. The CDR3 DNA reads as TGTGCCAGCAGCTTAGGATGGACTTCCGAGTCAGATACGCAGTATTTT.